This T cell receptor (beta chain) was documented in a study of blood T cells in healthy people across ages. A second 7 to 11 cycle PCR used barcoded and J-beta primers. TCRdb recomputed calls from the 5' RACE reads with MiXCR, one row per CDR3 protein. Counted here are 780,000 or so distinct CDR3 sequences, about 61% occurring once; the ten biggest clones make up around a quarter. V lost 5 bases and J 7 bases, leaving 12 bases between the germline ends. The CDR3 loop spans 14 amino acids. Looked up from germline, CDR1 is MNHEY and CDR2 is SMNVEV (reference sequence). The TCR originated in a man aged 40-55 years in good health. Sequencing used blood. J is TRBJ1-6 and V is TRBV27, with a weak D call TRBD1 (6 bases). The CDR3 here is CASSPRGGNSPLHF. CDR3 nucleotides: TGTGCCAGCAGTCCCCGAGGGGGGAATTCACCCCTCCACTTT.